This entry lists 21 T cell receptor beta chains sequenced from one sample in a study of cytomegalovirus exposure and HLA in healthy donors. A multiplex PCR was run with 60 Vbeta primers and 13 Jbeta primers. The repertoire was sequenced with immunoSEQ multiplex PCR; TCRdb's copy has only in-frame clones and lacks some. The sample contains roughly 140,000 clones, roughly 80% of which appear only once. The sequencing sample was made of PBMCs. All receptors come from a woman between 40 and 50 years old in good health and CMV-seropositive.

The rearrangement links TRBV6-4 to TRBJ1-1, with D possibly matching TRBD1 (6 bases). The germline V and J ends were trimmed by 6 bases and 5 bases, with 31 bases remaining between them. Germline V lookup: CDR1 MRHNA, CDR2 SNTAGT. This CDR3 is 19 amino acids long. The CDR3: CASSRPSGGDEGGETEAFF. The CDR3 DNA reads as TGTGCCAGCAGCCGACCGAGTGGGGGGGACGAGGGGGGCGAAACTGAAGCTTTCTTT.

The genes are TRBV5-1 and TRBJ1-2; 9 bases agree with TRBD1. V was clipped by 2 bases and J by 8 bases; unmatched bases: 7. The germline CDR1 and CDR2 sequences are SGHRS and YFSETQ. The CDR3 length is 14 residues. The CDR3 region is CASSLVQGADGYTF. As DNA, the CDR3 is TGCGCCAGCAGCTTAGTACAGGGGGCGGACGGCTACACCTTC.

This sequence joins TRBV13 and TRBJ2-7, with TRBD1 identical over 9 bases. From germline, CDR1 is PRHDT and CDR2 FYEKMQ (reference sequence). The CDR3 is 15 residues long. With V trimmed by 2 bases and J by 12 bases, 14 bases remained unmatched. CDR3 DNA sequence: TGTGCCAGCAGCTTATTCGGGGGACAGGGCGGAAAGCGGTACTTC. Its translation is CASSLFGGQGGKRYF. The complete variable domain, with remaining parts taken from reference TRBV13 and TRBJ2-7, reads AAGVIQSPRHLIKEKRETATLKCYPIPRHDTVYWYQQGPGQDPQFLISFYEKMQSDKGSIPDRFSAQQFSDYHSELNMSSLELGDSALYFCASSLFGGQGGKRYFGPGTRLTVT.

CDR3 DNA: TGTGCCAGCAGCGTAGGCCCTCTAGCGGGAGGGCTCGAGACCCAGTACTTC. Amino acid sequence: CASSVGPLAGGLETQYF. V gene TRBV9 combines with J gene TRBJ2-5, with 12 bases fitting TRBD2. Trimming cost V 0 bases and J 5 bases; bases outside gene matches: 8. The CDR3 length is 17 residues. CDR1 SGDLS and CDR2 YYNGEE come from the germline V gene.

The J gene is TRBJ1-2, the V gene TRBV9; 9 bases are a match to TRBD1. This CDR3 contains 17 residues. Germline CDR1 is SGDLS and CDR2 is YYNGEE. The junction had 20 bases not matched to a gene; V was cut back by 6 bases and J by 8 bases. The CDR3 loop reads CASTPWDRVVKESGYTF. The CDR3 nucleotides are TGTGCCAGCACCCCTTGGGACAGGGTGGTAAAGGAGAGCGGCTACACCTTC.

The J gene is TRBJ2-7, the V gene TRBV5-6; tentatively, D is TRBD2 (5 bases). This CDR3 has 12 residues. Germline loops: CDR1 SGHDT, CDR2 YYEEEE. Trimming cost V 2 bases and J 5 bases, with 8 bases left between them. DNA for the CDR3: TGTGCCAGCAGCTTTAGGGAGAACGAGCAGTACTTC. It is translated as CASSFRENEQYF.

The chain uses TRBV28 and TRBJ2-7, with 8 bases fitting TRBD1. Losses at the gene ends were 7 bases for V and 3 bases for J; bases not matched to a gene: 11. Germline lookup yields CDR1 MDHEN and CDR2 SYDVKM. The CDR3 runs to 15 residues. CDR3 nucleotides: TGTGCCAGCACTCCTGAGGGGACAGGCAACTACGAGCAGTACTTC. It codes for CASTPEGTGNYEQYF.

The genes are TRBV6-6 and TRBJ2-7; 8 nucleotides line up with TRBD1. The V gene's germline CDR1 is MNHNY and CDR2 SVGAGI (reference sequence). The CDR3 length is 13 residues. The J segment lost 4 bases and the V segment lost 7 bases, leaving 6 bases of the junction unmatched. The CDR3 DNA sequence: TGTGCCAGCACGACGACAGGGGATTACGAGCAGTACTTC. The encoded protein is CASTTTGDYEQYF.

The J gene is TRBJ2-2, the V gene TRBV30; 11 bases agree with TRBD2. The CDR3 has 17 residues. J gave up 2 bases and V 6 bases, and 11 bases lay outside the gene matches. CDR1 is GTSNPN, CDR2 SVGIG, per germline (reference sequence). CDR3 bases: TGTGCCTGCCCTAGCGGGGGGTCGATGGCTAACACCGGGGAGCTGTTTTTT. The encoded protein is CACPSGGSMANTGELFF.

The J gene is TRBJ1-5, the V gene TRBV5-8; 9 bases are shared with TRBD1. The CDR3 length is 18 residues. Per germline, CDR1 SGHTS and CDR2 YDEGEE. After removal of 3 bases from V and 3 bases from J, the junction contained 13 bases not matched to a gene. The CDR3: CASSSVITGGGFNQPQHF. The CDR3 DNA is TGTGCCAGCAGCTCAGTAATCACAGGGGGCGGTTTCAATCAGCCCCAGCATTTT.

A note on this clone: Compared with germline, one end of the junction differs, possibly owing to a read error. Other DNA sequences of this sample code for an identical CDR3. The chain couples TRBV5-4 to TRBJ2-1; 9 positions agree with TRBD1. The CDR3 sequence is 14 residues long. Germline V gene data show CDR1 as SGHNT and CDR2 as YYREEE (reference sequence). The CDR3 here is CASSLGGTGNPQFF. In DNA, the CDR3 is TGCGCCAGCAGCTTGGGAGGGACAGGGAATCCGCAGTTCTTC. Full variable domain (outside the CDR3, taken from reference TRBV5-4 and TRBJ2-1): ETGVTQSPTHLIKTRGQQVTLRCSSQSGHNTVSWYQQALGQGPQFIFQYYREEENGRGNFPPRFSGLQFPNYSSELNVNALELDDSALYLCASSLGGTGNPQFFGPGTRLTVL.

The rearrangement links TRBV6-1 to TRBJ2-5, with 9 bases aligning to TRBD2. CDR1 and CDR2 (germline): MNHNS, SASEGT. Unmatched junction bases numbered 14, after V lost 8 bases and J lost 7 bases. The CDR3 covers 15 residues. The CDR3 sequence: CASGASGNPEGTQYF. In DNA, the CDR3 is TGTGCCAGCGGGGCTAGCGGGAATCCCGAGGGGACCCAGTACTTC.

This clone was detected a few times. J is TRBJ1-2 and V is TRBV5-1, with D hard to call. This CDR3 region has 13 residues. Germline CDR1 reads SGHRS; CDR2 reads YFSETQ. V was trimmed by 0 bases and J by 6 bases, leaving 9 bases between them. The CDR3 coding sequence is TGCGCCAGCAGCTTGGGAGGTTTAGATGGCTACACCTTC. Protein: CASSLGGLDGYTF.

The chain's CDR3 is CASDSTVTDTQYF. DNA for the CDR3: TGTGCCTCGGACAGTACGGTTACAGATACGCAGTATTTT. The chain employs TRBV30 and TRBJ2-3; D perhaps matches TRBD1 (6 bases). CDR1 and CDR2 (germline): GTSNPN, SVGIG (reference sequence). The CDR3 runs 13 residues. Trimming cost V 7 bases and J 3 bases, with 14 bases left between them.

A few counts support this clone. V usage is TRBV7-9 and J usage is TRBJ1-5; D gene unclear. Germline V gene lookup returns CDR1 SEHNR and CDR2 FQNEAQ (reference sequence). The CDR3 consists of 12 residues. Deletions cut 4 bases from V and 5 bases from J, with 6 bases between. The CDR3 region has the DNA TGTGCCAGCAGCTCTCAGGATCAGCCCCAGCATTTT. It is translated as CASSSQDQPQHF.

This clone came up once. The rearrangement joins TRBV19 to TRBJ1-1; 9 nucleotides agree with TRBD1. Germline V CDR1 and CDR2: LNHDA, SQIVND (reference sequence). This CDR3 region has 14 residues. Trimming at V came to 7 bases and at J to 0 bases, leaving 3 bases not matched to a gene. The chain's CDR3 is CASKGTGLNTEAFF. CDR3 nucleotide sequence: TGTGCCAGTAAGGGGACAGGGTTGAACACTGAAGCTTTCTTT.

This clone was seen only once. The chain recombines TRBV19 with TRBJ2-1; TRBD2 aligns across 12 bases. The V segment lost 0 bases and the J segment 15 bases; nucleotides outside the gene matches: 9. The CDR3 is 15 residues long. Germline lookup yields CDR1 LNHDA and CDR2 SQIVND (reference sequence). CDR3 DNA: TGTGCCAGTAGTATAGACCTAGCGGGAGGGAGCGGGATGTTCTTC. Residues: CASSIDLAGGSGMFF.

The chain carries TRBV29-1 and TRBJ2-7; D is uncertain. CDR1 and CDR2 from the germline V gene are SQVTM and ANQGSEA. V was shortened by 7 bases and J by 3 bases, with 10 bases between the two germline ends. The CDR3 spans 11 residues. In nucleotides, the CDR3 is TGCAGCGCCTACAGCTTCTACGAGCAGTACTTC. Translated: CSAYSFYEQYF.

This clone was detected only once. The gene calls are TRBV29-1 and TRBJ2-1; 9 bases align to TRBD1. The CDR3 covers 15 residues. CDR1 is SQVTM and CDR2 is ANQGSEA in the germline V gene. V was clipped by 4 bases and J by 0 bases; unmatched bases: 4. The CDR3 sequence is CSVAWGQGSYNEQFF. The DNA of the CDR3 is TGCAGCGTTGCTTGGGGACAGGGCTCCTACAATGAGCAGTTCTTC.

J is TRBJ1-2 and V is TRBV2, with 7 bases that match TRBD1. The V gene end was trimmed by 7 bases and the J gene end by 8 bases; junction bases not matched to a gene: 7. The CDR3 runs to 12 residues. Germline V gene sequence: CDR1 SNHLY, CDR2 FYNNEI. The CDR3 DNA is TGTGCCAGCAACGGACAGGTCAGCGGCTACACCTTC. It translates to CASNGQVSGYTF. Supplemented by reference TRBV2 and TRBJ1-2, the full variable domain reads EPEVTQTPSHQVTQMGQEVILRCVPISNHLYFYWYRQILGQKVEFLVSFYNNEISEKSEIFDDQFSVERPDGSNFTLKIRSTKLEDSAMYFCASNGQVSGYTFGSGTRLTVV.

The chain couples TRBV5-1 to TRBJ2-7, with 8 bases aligning to TRBD1. CDR1 is SGHRS, CDR2 YFSETQ, per germline. With V trimmed by 4 bases and J by 5 bases, 11 bases remained unmatched. The CDR3 extends over 15 amino acids. In DNA form, the CDR3 reads TGCGCCAGCAGCAACGGGACAGGTAAACACGACGAGCAGTACTTC. Its protein product is CASSNGTGKHDEQYF.